A single sample gave rise to the 25 T cell receptor beta chains below, sequenced in a study of beta chain features in type 1 diabetes (dated by TCRdb to about 2018). The library was prepared using the immunoSEQ multiplex PCR assay. All of the isolated RNA was reverse transcribed with the High Capacity cDNA Reverse Transcription Kit, so expressed TCRB transcripts were sequenced. Drawn from immuneACCESS, this table holds only the in-frame rearrangements with V and J called that TCRdb kept. Clones are partly lost; checked studies trace under half to an unresolved V gene and leave the rest unexplained. In this sample the table shows hundreds of thousands of clones, roughly a sixth of which occur a single time. The ten top clones hold about 0.087% of the sample. The sample comprised naive CD4+ T cells from blood. The sample's cell subset or site label, decoded: true naive CD4+ T cells. The receptor set was obtained from a man between 18 and 35 years old in good health.

For the CDR3, the DNA is TGTGCCAGCAGCCCCGGACCTTCGGATACGCAGTATTTT. Translated, it gives CASSPGPSDTQYF. The chain is built from TRBV7-3 and TRBJ2-3; no clear D. V gave up 5 bases and J gave up 6 bases, with 12 bases separating them. CDR3 length equals 13 residues. Germline loops: CDR1 SGHTA, CDR2 FQGTGA.

The table lists this clone with a few counts. The chain recombines TRBV7-2 with TRBJ2-3, with D maybe TRBD2 (6 bases). The CDR3 is made up of 15 amino acids. Germline values: CDR1 SGHTA, CDR2 FQGNSA. The germline V and J ends were trimmed by 3 bases and 0 bases, with 10 bases remaining between them. CDR3 in DNA: TGTGCCAGCAGCTTGGCGGGGAGGAGCACAGATACGCAGTATTTT. Amino acid sequence: CASSLAGRSTDTQYF.

This clone was detected a few times. The V gene is TRBV5-6, the J gene TRBJ2-3; the match to TRBD1 covers 10 bases. The germline gives CDR1 SGHDT, CDR2 YYEEEE. CDR3 length: 17 amino acids. V shed 2 bases and J 6 bases; nucleotides not matched to a gene: 12. CDR3 DNA sequence: TGTGCCAGCAGCTTTGCCAGCGGACAGGGGGTTCGGGATACGCAGTATTTT. This gives the protein CASSFASGQGVRDTQYF.

The chain combines TRBV15 with TRBJ1-5, with D uncertain. The CDR3 loop spans 17 amino acids. Trimming removed 2 bases from V and 0 bases from J, with 14 bases in between. Germline V gene lookup returns CDR1 LNHNV and CDR2 YYDKDF (reference sequence). The CDR3 loop reads CATSRSPQSYSNQPQHF. CDR3 nucleotides: TGTGCCACCAGCAGATCGCCCCAGAGCTATAGCAATCAGCCCCAGCATTTT.

The V call is TRBV11-2, the J call TRBJ2-7; D gene unclear. Trimming cost V 3 bases and J 1 base, with 13 bases left between them. The germline gives CDR1 SGHAT, CDR2 FQNNGV. The CDR3 is 15 amino acids. The CDR3 here is CASSLRLVRSYEQYF. CDR3 DNA: TGTGCCAGCAGCTTGCGGCTAGTTCGATCCTACGAGCAGTACTTC.

This clone has a handful of counts. This sequence joins TRBV10-2 and TRBJ2-2; perhaps TRBD1 as D (5 bases). Per germline, CDR1 WSHSY and CDR2 SAAADI. V lost 3 bases and J 7 bases, leaving 12 bases between the germline ends. There are 14 residues in the CDR3. The CDR3 DNA reads as TGCGCCAGCAGTGATTTTAGGGGTGGCGGGGAGCTGTTTTTT. Translating it yields CASSDFRGGGELFF.

The CDR3 nucleotides read TGCGCCAGCAGCCCCTTAGGGACTAGCGTTCAAGAGACCCAGTACTTC. Translation gives CASSPLGTSVQETQYF. The gene calls are TRBV5-1 and TRBJ2-5, with TRBD2 identical over 10 bases. Trimming took 4 bases from V and 2 from J; bases not matched to a gene: 8. This CDR3 region has 16 residues. CDR1 is SGHRS, CDR2 YFSETQ, per germline.

The V gene is TRBV19, the J gene TRBJ1-2; D is possibly TRBD1 (5 bases). Per germline, CDR1 LNHDA and CDR2 SQIVND (reference sequence). The CDR3 spans 12 residues. Trimming stripped 3 bases from V and 4 bases from J, with 6 bases between. This CDR3 is CASSMTVYGYTF. For the CDR3, the DNA is TGTGCCAGTAGTATGACAGTCTATGGCTACACCTTC.

The J gene is TRBJ2-3, the V gene TRBV7-2; D perhaps matches TRBD2 (5 bases). CDR3 length equals 17 residues. Trimming took off 1 base at V and 0 bases at J, with 14 bases between the two ends. Per germline, CDR1 SGHTA and CDR2 FQGNSA. The CDR3: CASSLGAYGKSTDTQYF. CDR3 sequence (DNA): TGTGCCAGCAGCTTAGGGGCGTACGGGAAGAGCACAGATACGCAGTATTTT.

The table lists this clone with a few counts. Other nucleotide sequences in the sample specify the same CDR3. The CDR3 region has the DNA TGTGCCAGCAGCGTAGGCGCAGATACGCAGTATTTT. Its translation: CASSVGADTQYF. The V gene is TRBV9, the J gene TRBJ2-3; D is unresolved. Trimming removed 0 bases from V and 4 bases from J, with 3 bases in between. The CDR3 contains 12 residues. The germline CDR1 and CDR2 sequences are SGDLS and YYNGEE.

The chain carries TRBV7-2 and TRBJ2-4; D may match TRBD1 or TRBD2 (6 bases each). V was shortened by 5 bases and J by 1 base, with 18 bases between the two germline ends. The CDR3 sequence is 17 residues long. CDR1 is SGHTA and CDR2 is FQGNSA in the germline V gene. The CDR3 protein is CASSRRGATWAKNIQYF. In DNA, the CDR3 is TGTGCCAGCAGCCGAAGGGGGGCCACTTGGGCCAAAAACATTCAGTACTTC.

The chain joins TRBV6-5 to TRBJ2-1; 10 nucleotides line up with TRBD1. The length of the CDR3 is 15 residues. Germline loops: CDR1 MNHEY, CDR2 SVGAGI. Trimming took 0 bases from V and 6 from J; bases not matched to a gene: 2. CDR3 coding DNA: TGTGCCAGCAGTTACTCGACAGGGGGCTTCAATGAGCAGTTCTTC. Encoded protein: CASSYSTGGFNEQFF.

Only a few counts were recorded for this clone. The chain carries TRBV7-2 and TRBJ2-1; 10 bases align to TRBD2. This CDR3 comprises 15 residues. Germline V lookup: CDR1 SGHTA, CDR2 FQGNSA. V shed 0 bases and J 5 bases; nucleotides not matched to a gene: 1. The CDR3 DNA sequence: TGTGCCAGCAGCTTAGCAGCGGGGGGGCACAATGAGCAGTTCTTC. This translates into CASSLAAGGHNEQFF.

This chain links TRBV9 with TRBJ2-2; perhaps TRBD1 as D (5 bases). The CDR3 is made up of 15 amino acids. With 0 bases removed from V and 3 bases from J, the gap between germline ends came to 9 bases. Germline V lookup: CDR1 SGDLS, CDR2 YYNGEE. The CDR3 protein is CASSVAGRDTGELFF. As DNA, the CDR3 is TGTGCCAGCAGCGTAGCAGGGCGCGACACCGGGGAGCTGTTTTTT.

This sequence joins TRBV6-1 and TRBJ1-5; D is unclear. The CDR3 is made up of 13 amino acids. Trimming cost V 9 bases and J 3 bases, with 12 bases left between them. The germline gives CDR1 MNHNS, CDR2 SASEGT. The CDR3 is CASRTFLNQPQHF. CDR3 coding DNA: TGTGCCAGTCGGACTTTTCTCAATCAGCCCCAGCATTTT.

This clone was seen more than once but under ten times. The V and J genes are TRBV6-1 and TRBJ1-4; D unclear. The CDR3 loop spans 14 amino acids. V lost 5 bases and J 5 bases, leaving 12 bases between the germline ends. The germline CDR1 and CDR2 sequences are MNHNS and SASEGT. CDR3 region: CASSIRAINEKLFF. The CDR3 bases are TGTGCCAGCAGTATACGGGCTATAAATGAAAAACTGTTTTTT.

The chain recombines TRBV11-2 with TRBJ1-2, with 9 bases identical to TRBD1. V shed 4 bases, J shed 4 bases, and the junction held 4 bases outside the gene matches. Germline V lookup: CDR1 SGHAT, CDR2 FQNNGV. This CDR3 has 14 amino acids. For the CDR3, the DNA is TGTGCCAGCAGCTACAGGGGGCGCGGCTATGGCTACACCTTC. This translates into CASSYRGRGYGYTF. Looking up the rest from reference TRBV11-2 and TRBJ1-2 gives the full variable domain: EAGVAQSPRYKIIEKRQSVAFWCNPISGHATLYWYQQILGQGPKLLIQFQNNGVVDDSQLPKDRFSAERLKGVDSTLKIQPAKLEDSAVYLCASSYRGRGYGYTFGSGTRLTVV.

The chain carries TRBV5-4 and TRBJ2-7, with TRBD1 as a possible D gene (6 bases). CDR1 SGHNT and CDR2 YYREEE come from the germline V gene (reference sequence). This CDR3 region has 14 residues. Trimming removed 4 bases at V and 2 bases at J, with 13 bases between. In DNA, the CDR3 is TGTGCCAGCAGCCAAGACAGGCCGACCTACGAGCAGTACTTC. Translated, it gives CASSQDRPTYEQYF.

This chain connects TRBV28 to TRBJ2-3; D is ambiguous. Germline CDR1 is MDHEN and CDR2 is SYDVKM. The CDR3 has 11 amino acids. Trimming pared 5 bases from V and 7 bases from J, leaving 7 bases between. DNA of the CDR3: TGTGCCAGCAGTCAGGAGAATACGCAGTATTTT. It encodes CASSQENTQYF.

Of note for this clone: One end of the junction varies from germline; a read error may be responsible. This chain links TRBV4-3 with TRBJ1-1; a possible D gene is TRBD1 (5 bases). The CDR3 has 14 residues. The germline V gene encodes CDR1 LGHNA and CDR2 YSLEER. CDR3 DNA sequence: TGCGCCAGCAGCCCCTCCCTGCAGGGCCGAAGTGGTCTCTTT. It translates to CASSPSLQGRSGLF.

The sample holds a few counts of this clone. This chain connects TRBV15 to TRBJ1-3; 7 nucleotides agree with TRBD1. The CDR3 has 14 residues. Germline V gene data show CDR1 as LNHNV and CDR2 as YYDKDF (reference sequence). J gave up 7 bases and V 4 bases, and 7 bases lay outside the gene matches. CDR3 sequence reads: CATSTQTGWNTIYF. Here the CDR3 DNA reads TGTGCCACCAGCACCCAGACAGGGTGGAACACCATATATTTT.

This clone was seen only a few times. The V call is TRBV6-5, the J call TRBJ1-1; tentative D call: TRBD1 (5 bases). The CDR3 totals 12 residues. Germline V gene data show CDR1 as MNHEY and CDR2 as SVGAGI. The germline V and J ends were trimmed by 6 bases and 4 bases, with 9 bases remaining between them. The CDR3 reads CASRSGFTEAFF. The CDR3 nucleotides read TGTGCCAGCAGGTCAGGGTTCACTGAAGCTTTCTTT.

This clone turned up a few times. The genes are TRBV28 and TRBJ1-4, with 8 bases aligning to TRBD1. Germline CDR1 and CDR2: MDHEN and SYDVKM. Trimming removed 7 bases from V and 8 bases from J; junction bases left unmatched: 15. This CDR3 comprises 16 residues. CDR3 nucleotides: TGTGCCAGCACCGTTATAACGGACAGGGTCAGCGAAAAACTGTTTTTT. Its protein is CASTVITDRVSEKLFF.

This clone appeared a few times. The chain employs TRBV7-9 and TRBJ1-2; D is uncertain. Germline V gives CDR1 SEHNR, CDR2 FQNEAQ (reference sequence). The V end was cut by 1 base, the J end by 0 bases, with 9 bases between. CDR3 size: 15 residues. CDR3 in DNA: TGTGCCAGCAGCTTAGTAGCCCTAGCTAACTATGGCTACACCTTC. This translates into CASSLVALANYGYTF.

The chain uses TRBV5-1 and TRBJ2-1; 12 positions match TRBD1. Looked up from germline, CDR1 is SGHRS and CDR2 is YFSETQ. Trimming removed 3 bases from V and 8 bases from J; junction bases left unmatched: 6. The CDR3 loop spans 15 amino acids. CDR3 sequence: CASSSGQGALDEQFF. CDR3 nucleotides: TGCGCCAGCAGCTCGGGACAGGGGGCCTTAGATGAGCAGTTCTTC.